This is a list of T cell receptor beta chains from one sample in a study of shared clonotypes between healthy human individuals. Sequenced by immunoSEQ multiplex PCR; TCRdb stores in-frame clones only, minus some. The sample lists over a million clones, 95% to 97% occurring once. The sequenced sample was naive CD4+ T cells sorted from blood. The receptors shown here come from a man aged 25 to 40 in good health. CDR3s include the opening cysteine and the closing phenylalanine or tryptophan. D genes are given only for firm matches. Part of the rows lack a size; the others show once, few, many or a class for expanded clones.

v_gene,abundance,d_gene,j_gene,CDR3nt,CDR3aa
TRBV5-4,-,-,TRBJ2-5,TGTGCCAGCAGCTTGAAAGGACCAACGGGGACCCAGTACTTC,CASSLKGPTGTQYF
TRBV9,once,-,TRBJ1-3,TGTGCCAGTCAAGGCAGATCTGGAAACACCATATATTTT,CASQGRSGNTIYF
TRBV7-8,-,-,TRBJ2-7,TGTGCCAGCAGCTCTTTTTACGAGCAGTACTTC,CASSSFYEQYF
TRBV28,-,TRBD2,TRBJ2-3,TGTGCCAGCAGTCTCCCGGGACTAGCGGCTAGCACAGATACGCAGTATTTT,CASSLPGLAASTDTQYF
TRBV7-8,-,-,TRBJ2-7,TGTGCCAGCAGCTTAGCCCGCAGCGCCCCTACGGGGGAGCAGTACTTC,CASSLARSAPTGEQYF
TRBV5-1,-,-,TRBJ1-4,TGCGCCAGCAGACTGGAAGGGACCCCGCGGGAAAAACTGTTTTTT,CASRLEGTPREKLFF
TRBV7-9,-,-,TRBJ1-2,TGTGCCAGCAGCTTAGGACCCAACTATGGCTACACCTTC,CASSLGPNYGYTF
TRBV5-1,-,-,TRBJ2-3,TGCGCCAGCAGTACAAGGCAAGCCGGGGATACGCAGTATTTT,CASSTRQAGDTQYF
TRBV4-1,-,TRBD2,TRBJ2-2,TGCGCCAGCAGCCTAAGACTAGCGCCTGGGGTCTCCGGGGAGCTGTTTTTT,CASSLRLAPGVSGELFF
TRBV7-6,-,TRBD2,TRBJ2-5,TGTGCCAGCAGCTTAGGGACTAGTTTCCAAGAGACCCAGTACTTC,CASSLGTSFQETQYF
TRBV12-1,-,-,TRBJ2-7,TGTGCCAGCAGCTTTTACGGCAGTACCTACGAGCAGTACTTC,CASSFYGSTYEQYF
TRBV7-8,-,TRBD2,TRBJ2-3,TGTGCCAGCAGCTCCCTACCGGGACTAGGATACACAGATACGCAGTATTTT,CASSSLPGLGYTDTQYF
TRBV6-1,-,-,TRBJ2-3,TGTGCCAGCAGTCCTAAGTCGCCAGATACGCAGTATTTT,CASSPKSPDTQYF
TRBV9,-,TRBD2,TRBJ2-7,TGTGCCAGCAGCGTAGGGGGACTACAGTACGAGCAGTACTTC,CASSVGGLQYEQYF
TRBV5-1,-,-,TRBJ2-7,TGCGCCAGCAGCCCCGGACCTTTTGGCCAGGGGTATTCCTACGAGCAGTACTTC,CASSPGPFGQGYSYEQYF
TRBV19,-,TRBD1,TRBJ1-3,TGTGCCAGTAGATCGGACAGGGGAAACACCATATATTTT,CASRSDRGNTIYF
TRBV15,-,TRBD2,TRBJ2-5,TGTGCCACCAGCAGGCTCTCCCCGGCGGGAGGAGGGACCCAGTACTTC,CATSRLSPAGGGTQYF
TRBV4-1,-,-,TRBJ2-2,TGCGCCAGCGCGGCCCTAATTTCGGCCGGGGAGCTGTTTTTT,CASAALISAGELFF
TRBV9,-,-,TRBJ2-5,TGTGCCAGCAGCGCAAAGGGCCGGAAGGGGATTGAGACCCAGTACTTC,CASSAKGRKGIETQYF
TRBV11-3,once,-,TRBJ2-7,TGTGCCAGCAGCTTAGACGGACAGTCAGGCTCCTACGAGCAGTACTTC,CASSLDGQSGSYEQYF
TRBV7-9,-,TRBD2,TRBJ2-5,TGTGCCAGCAGCTTGACTAGCGGAGGCCGTACCCAAGTGACCCAGTACTTC,CASSLTSGGRTQVTQYF
TRBV27,-,TRBD2,TRBJ2-1,TGTGCCAGCAGTCTAGCGGTAAGCTCCTACAATGAGCAGTTCTTC,CASSLAVSSYNEQFF
TRBV11-3,-,-,TRBJ2-1,TGTGCCAGCAGCAGGACCAACAATGAGCAGTTCTTC,CASSRTNNEQFF
TRBV7-2,-,-,TRBJ1-1,TGTGCCAGCAGCTTAGTTCACCAGAACACTGAAGCTTTCTTT,CASSLVHQNTEAFF
TRBV7-3,-,-,TRBJ2-2,TGTGCCAGCAGCTTGCGCCCCCTTGGACAAACCGGGGAGCTGTTTTTT,CASSLRPLGQTGELFF
TRBV27,-,-,TRBJ1-5,TGTGCCAGCAGTTTATGGGCAGAGGGGAATCAGCCCCAGCATTTT,CASSLWAEGNQPQHF
TRBV19,-,-,TRBJ1-5,TGTGCCAGTAGTATAACCACACTACTTCAGCCCCAGCATTTT,CASSITTLLQPQHF
TRBV28,-,TRBD2,TRBJ2-7,TGTGCCAGCAGTTCTATAGCGGGTTCGGGCCACGAGCAGTACTTC,CASSSIAGSGHEQYF
TRBV5-6,-,-,TRBJ1-2,TGTGCCAGCAGCTTCTGGCAGGGTGATGGCTACACCTTC,CASSFWQGDGYTF
TRBV11-2,-,-,TRBJ1-2,TGTGCCAGCGCCAACGGTCGGGGCAGAAACTATGGCTACACCTTC,CASANGRGRNYGYTF
TRBV20-1,once,TRBD1,TRBJ2-7,TGCAGTGCTAGGGGACAGGGCGAGCAGTACTTC,CSARGQGEQYF
TRBV9,-,-,TRBJ2-2,TGTGCCAGCAGCGTAGATCCCGGGGCGGTCGGGGAGCTGTTTTTT,CASSVDPGAVGELFF
TRBV18,-,TRBD1,TRBJ2-3,TGTGCCAGCTCGCGGACAGGGGCGATCTCTAGCACAGATACGCAGTATTTT,CASSRTGAISSTDTQYF